The next 29 T cell receptor beta chains were all read from a single sample in a study of CXCR3-negative and CXCR3-positive naive CD8 T cells. The study, taken as a whole, reports: CXCR3-positive naive cells had TRB CDR3s that were more hydrophobic than CXCR3-negative naive cells had.

No antigen has been assigned to these receptors. cDNA libraries for TRB were generated by 5' RACE incorporating UMI labels. TCRdb reprocessed the 5' RACE reads and keeps a single row for each CDR3 protein, giving no DNA. This sample carries some 120,000 distinct CDR3 sequences, with approximately 0.38% going to the ten biggest clones. The sequenced sample consisted of naive CXCR3+ CD8+ T cells from blood. The subset here: CD45RO-CCR7+CD27+CD95- naive CD8+ T cells expressing CXCR3 (TNR3+). Receptors originate from a human donor in good health. Some clones in this sample may be carry-over from other donors' samples.

The rearrangement uses TRBV9 and TRBJ2-7; the TCRdb call, TRBD1, lacks DNA for checking. This CDR3 has 13 amino acids. CDR1 is SGDLS and CDR2 is YYNGEE in the germline V gene. CDR3 sequence: CASSHSGAREQYF.

The genes are TRBV7-9 and TRBJ2-1; with no DNA, the TCRdb D assignment of TRBD1 cannot be verified. The CDR3 totals 14 residues. The germline V gene has CDR1 SEHNR and CDR2 FQNEAQ (reference sequence). CDR3 region: CASSLTLTAHEQFF.

J is TRBJ2-4 and V is TRBV13; the D gene TCRdb calls, TRBD2, cannot be checked with no DNA. Germline CDR1 and CDR2: PRHDT and FYEKMQ (reference sequence). The CDR3 has 16 amino acids. CDR3 loop: CASSAGTQGPRDIQYF.

The gene calls are TRBV29-1 and TRBJ2-7; the TCRdb D gene call, TRBD2, has no DNA to confirm it. Germline V lookup: CDR1 SQVTM, CDR2 ANQGSEA. The CDR3 sequence is 14 residues long. The CDR3: CSVAEGRGSYEQYF.

The chain joins TRBV14 to TRBJ1-2. Germline V gene sequence: CDR1 SGHDN, CDR2 FVKESK. The CDR3 length is 16 residues. This CDR3 reads CASSQGLGMRDYGYTF.

V and J are TRBV6-2 or TRBV6-3 and TRBJ2-2; TCRdb returns TRBD2, unconfirmable since there is no DNA. Looked up from germline, CDR1 is MNHEY and CDR2 is SVGEGT. CDR3 length: 15 amino acids. The CDR3 is CASSYLTSNTGELFF.

V gene TRBV29-1 combines with J gene TRBJ2-7; the D call of TRBD1 rests on TCRdb alone, since no DNA is present to check it. The germline gives CDR1 SQVTM, CDR2 ANQGSEA. CDR3 length: 14 residues. The chain's CDR3 is CSVRAGTGEIEQYF.

V and J are TRBV10-3 and TRBJ2-2. Germline values: CDR1 ENHRY, CDR2 SYGVKD. This CDR3 is built from 16 residues. The CDR3 loop reads CAISPTALEYTGELFF.

This chain links TRBV2 with TRBJ1-2; TCRdb's D gene call, TRBD1, goes unchecked for lack of DNA. The germline V gene encodes CDR1 SNHLY and CDR2 FYNNEI. The CDR3 is made up of 15 amino acids. Here the CDR3 reads CASSEAQGLVYGYTF.

The CDR3 protein is CASSQLPVRKYNEQFF. V and J are TRBV27 and TRBJ2-1; TCRdb picks TRBD1, but there is no DNA to check that call. The CDR3 extends over 16 amino acids. The V gene's germline CDR1 is MNHEY and CDR2 SMNVEV (reference sequence).

The chain couples TRBV21-1 to TRBJ2-1; TCRdb names TRBD2, which stays unverified in the absence of DNA. TRBV21-1 is classified as a pseudogene. The CDR3 is 16 residues long. The CDR3 loop is CASTKSGRDWFNEQFF.

The CDR3 spells CASSPEGRVDYGYTF. V is TRBV7-9 and J is TRBJ1-2; without DNA, the TCRdb call of TRBD1 cannot be checked. The germline V gene encodes CDR1 SEHNR and CDR2 FQNEAQ (reference sequence). This CDR3 is built from 15 residues.

The V call is TRBV4-1, the J call TRBJ2-3; the D call from TCRdb, TRBD1, cannot be confirmed without DNA. Germline CDR1 MGHRA, CDR2 YSYEKL. The CDR3 consists of 15 residues. The chain's CDR3 is CASSRTGGSTDTQYF.

This rearrangement joins TRBV15 to TRBJ1-5; TCRdb picks TRBD1, but there is no DNA to check that call. Germline CDR1 reads LNHNV; CDR2 reads YYDKDF (reference sequence). The CDR3 is 15 amino acids. CDR3 in amino acids: CATSREGTYNQPQHF.

The chain combines TRBV7-8 with TRBJ2-2; TCRdb reports TRBD1, a call that lacks DNA to check it against. Germline values: CDR1 SGHVS, CDR2 FQNEAQ. This CDR3 contains 19 residues. The CDR3 sequence: CASSLQSWRGIPRSGELFF.

V and J are TRBV28 and TRBJ2-1; lacking DNA, the TRBD1 call made by TCRdb goes unchecked. CDR1 and CDR2 from the germline V gene are MDHEN and SYDVKM. There are 16 residues in the CDR3. The chain's CDR3 is CASSPFRQGSYNEQFF.

The chain is built from TRBV29-1 and TRBJ2-3; checking the TCRdb D call of TRBD1 is not possible without DNA. This CDR3 spans 15 amino acids. The germline V gene encodes CDR1 SQVTM and CDR2 ANQGSEA. CDR3 residues: CSVEGGATSTDTQYF.

The chain has TRBV5-1 and TRBJ2-1; TCRdb's D gene call, TRBD2, goes unchecked for lack of DNA. This CDR3 comprises 17 residues. Germline CDR1 reads SGHRS; CDR2 reads YFSETQ. CDR3: CASSRQTSGRFYNEQFF.

The rearrangement uses TRBV5-1 and TRBJ1-3; the D call from TCRdb, TRBD1, cannot be confirmed without DNA. Germline V gene data show CDR1 as SGHRS and CDR2 as YFSETQ. This CDR3 has 14 residues. CDR3 protein: CASSSGQGRNTIYF.

The chain links TRBV28 to TRBJ1-2; TCRdb's assignment of TRBD1 cannot be checked, as there is no DNA. Germline V gene lookup returns CDR1 MDHEN and CDR2 SYDVKM. The length of the CDR3 is 13 residues. CDR3 residues: CASSSRGFRGYTF.

V usage is TRBV7-9 and J usage is TRBJ1-2. Per germline, CDR1 SEHNR and CDR2 FQNEAQ (reference sequence). CDR3 size: 11 residues. The CDR3 protein is CASSSLQGYTF.

The chain has TRBV29-1 and TRBJ2-1. This CDR3 is 13 amino acids long. The V gene's germline CDR1 is SQVTM and CDR2 ANQGSEA. The CDR3: CSVLGSSSNEQFF.

The chain couples TRBV29-1 to TRBJ2-3. The CDR3 extends over 13 amino acids. The germline CDR1 and CDR2 sequences are SQVTM and ANQGSEA. This CDR3 is CSAPFSRSDTQYF.

The chain links TRBV23-1 to TRBJ2-2; TCRdb lists TRBD1, though no DNA is available to test this call. TRBV23-1 is an ORF, with its function uncertain. The CDR3 contains 18 residues. Here the CDR3 reads CASKRYNSRDHLTGELFF.

This sequence joins TRBV5-4 and TRBJ2-1. The V gene's germline CDR1 is SGHNT and CDR2 YYREEE (reference sequence). The CDR3 is 13 residues long. CDR3 amino acids: CASKRSSYNEQFF.

The chain has TRBV2 and TRBJ2-5; without DNA, the TCRdb call of TRBD1 cannot be checked. CDR1 is SNHLY and CDR2 is FYNNEI in the germline V gene. The CDR3 is 14 amino acids. This CDR3 is CASSEAPGAETQYF. Combining the CDR3 with reference TRBV2 and TRBJ2-5 gives the whole variable domain EPEVTQTPSHQVTQMGQEVILRCVPISNHLYFYWYRQILGQKVEFLVSFYNNEISEKSEIFDDQFSVERPDGSNFTLKIRSTKLEDSAMYFCASSEAPGAETQYFGPGTRLLVL.

The chain recombines TRBV5-1 with TRBJ1-1; TCRdb gives TRBD1 as the D gene, but with no DNA this cannot be confirmed. CDR1 is SGHRS and CDR2 is YFSETQ in the germline V gene. CDR3 length equals 14 residues. The chain's CDR3 is CASSRDRANTEAFF.

The V call is TRBV21-1, the J call TRBJ1-5. TRBV21-1 is labeled a pseudogene. The CDR3 is 16 amino acids. The CDR3 loop is CASSLRGPHSNQPQHF.

The CDR3 loop is CASSPPGGRETQYF. The chain combines TRBV19 with TRBJ2-5; TCRdb picks TRBD1, but there is no DNA to check that call. Germline V gives CDR1 LNHDA, CDR2 SQIVND (reference sequence). The CDR3 length is 14 residues.